This T cell receptor (beta chain) is from a study of T cells after yellow fever vaccination. Study results and limitations: Clonotypes shared by both compartments, CD4 and CD8, made up a small share.

Unmatched junction bases numbered 6, after V lost 4 bases and J lost 5 bases. Germline values: CDR1 SEHNR, CDR2 FQNEAQ (reference sequence). This CDR3 comprises 14 residues. This clonotype was seen more than once but under ten times. Its antigen is as yet unknown. TCRdb recomputed calls from the 5' RACE reads with MiXCR, one row per CDR3 protein. The sample holds approximately 170,000 distinct CDR3 sequences, around 10% seen once. V and J are TRBV7-9 and TRBJ2-7, with 9 positions matching TRBD2. This material consisted of CD8+ T cells sorted from PBMCs, taken 15 days after the yellow fever booster vaccination. The sequence came from a man younger than 35 who received the YFV17D yellow fever vaccine. CDR3 loop: CASSWAAGGDEQYV. The CDR3 bases are TGTGCCAGCAGCTGGGCAGCGGGAGGAGACGAGCAGTACGTC.